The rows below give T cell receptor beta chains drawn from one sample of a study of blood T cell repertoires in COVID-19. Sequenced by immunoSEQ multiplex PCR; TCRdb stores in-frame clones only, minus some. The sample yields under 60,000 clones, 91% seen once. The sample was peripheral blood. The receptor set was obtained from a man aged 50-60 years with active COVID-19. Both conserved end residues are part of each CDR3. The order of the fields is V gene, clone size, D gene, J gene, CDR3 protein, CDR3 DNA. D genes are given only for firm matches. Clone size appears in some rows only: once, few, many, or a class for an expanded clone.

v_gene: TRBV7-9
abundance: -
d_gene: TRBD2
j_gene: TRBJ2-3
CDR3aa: CASSLDGTSYRDTQYF
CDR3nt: TGTGCCAGCAGCTTAGATGGGACTAGTTACCGAGATACGCAGTATTTT

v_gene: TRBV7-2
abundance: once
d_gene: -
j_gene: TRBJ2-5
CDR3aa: CASSLGGGVKETQYF
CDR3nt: TGTGCCAGCAGCTTAGGAGGCGGGGTTAAAGAGACCCAGTACTTC

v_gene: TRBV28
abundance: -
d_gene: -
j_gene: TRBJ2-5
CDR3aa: CASRSGYFQETQYF
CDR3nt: TGTGCCAGCAGGAGCGGGTACTTTCAAGAGACCCAGTACTTC

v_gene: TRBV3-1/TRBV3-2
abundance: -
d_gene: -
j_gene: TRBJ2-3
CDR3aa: CASSLGALASDTQYF
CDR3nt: TGTGCCAGCAGCCTGGGCGCTCTAGCGTCAGATACGCAGTATTTT

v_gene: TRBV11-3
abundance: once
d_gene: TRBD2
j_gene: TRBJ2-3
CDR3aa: CASSSRTSGDTDTQYF
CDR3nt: TGTGCCAGCAGCTCCCGGACTAGCGGGGACACAGATACGCAGTATTTT

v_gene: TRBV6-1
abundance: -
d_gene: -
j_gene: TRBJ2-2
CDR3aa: CASSGVGGANTGELFF
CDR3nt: TGTGCCAGCAGTGGCGTAGGGGGAGCAAACACCGGGGAGCTGTTTTTT

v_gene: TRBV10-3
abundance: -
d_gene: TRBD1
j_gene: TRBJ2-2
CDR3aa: CAISVSRGGRTGELFF
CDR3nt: TGTGCCATCAGTGTATCGCGAGGGGGCCGTACCGGGGAGCTGTTTTTT

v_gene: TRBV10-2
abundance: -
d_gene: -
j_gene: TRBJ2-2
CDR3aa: CAGPGQWHHTGELFF
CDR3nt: TGCGCCGGACCCGGACAGTGGCATCACACCGGGGAGCTGTTTTTT

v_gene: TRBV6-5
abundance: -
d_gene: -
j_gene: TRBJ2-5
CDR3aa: CASSPLSGTQYF
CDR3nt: TGTGCCAGCAGCCCCTTGAGTGGGACCCAGTACTTC

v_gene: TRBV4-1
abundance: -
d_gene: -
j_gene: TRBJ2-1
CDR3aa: CASSQNLARWSYNEQFF
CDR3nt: TGCGCCAGCAGCCAAAACCTAGCGAGATGGTCCTACAATGAGCAGTTCTTC

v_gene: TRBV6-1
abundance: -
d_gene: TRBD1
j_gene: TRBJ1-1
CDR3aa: CASSENRGNTEAFF
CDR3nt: TGTGCCAGCAGTGAGAACAGGGGGAACACTGAAGCTTTCTTT

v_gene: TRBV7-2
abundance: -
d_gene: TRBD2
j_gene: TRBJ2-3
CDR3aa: CATASGTSFPTDTQYF
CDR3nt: TGTGCCACCGCCTCCGGGACTAGCTTTCCTACAGATACGCAGTATTTT

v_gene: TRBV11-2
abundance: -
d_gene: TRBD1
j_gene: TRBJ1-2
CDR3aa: CASSSQGVDYGYTF
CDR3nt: TGTGCCAGCAGCTCTCAGGGGGTGGACTATGGCTACACCTTC

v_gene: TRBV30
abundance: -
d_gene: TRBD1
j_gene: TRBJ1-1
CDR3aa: CAWKTGVNTEAFF
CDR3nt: TGTGCCTGGAAGACAGGGGTAAACACTGAAGCTTTCTTT

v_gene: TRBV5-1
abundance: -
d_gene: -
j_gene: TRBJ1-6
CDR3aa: CASSERSSYNSPLHF
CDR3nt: TGCGCCAGCTCCGAAAGGAGCTCCTATAATTCACCCCTCCACTTT

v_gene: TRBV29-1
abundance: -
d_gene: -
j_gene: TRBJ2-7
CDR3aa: CSVTSDSSYEQYF
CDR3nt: TGCAGCGTCACCTCGGACAGTTCCTACGAGCAGTACTTC